This T cell receptor beta chain was recorded in a study of a mutant IDH1 vaccine in newly diagnosed glioma. Data came from immunoSEQ multiplex PCR; TCRdb stores just in-frame clones and leaves some out. The sample contains roughly 60,000 clones, around 84% of which appear only once. Notes on this clone: As yet, its antigen is unknown.

The CDR3 consists of 14 residues. V lost 5 bases and J lost 10; bases outside the gene matches: 7. Germline V gene data show CDR1 as MNHEY and CDR2 as SMNVEV (reference sequence). Time point meaning: week 23, last vaccination. All doses held 300 ug of mutant IDH1 20-mer peptide, with topical imiquimod. New IDH1-mutant, ATRX-lost WHO grade 3 or 4 astrocytomas occurred in donors. The clonotype comes from a man between 25 and 39 years old with glioma. V and J are TRBV27 and TRBJ2-1, with 11 nucleotides matching TRBD1. The sample consisted of PBMCs, taken from a glioma patient whose treatment included an IDH1 peptide vaccine. This CDR3 is CASSLGQGAGEQFF. CDR3 in DNA: TGTGCCAGCAGTCTTGGACAGGGGGCAGGGGAGCAGTTCTTC.